The subject of this entry is one T cell receptor (beta chain). Its cognate antigen is unknown. Donors were nominally healthy when sampled, though unrecorded immune exposures were likely. The PCR ran on 60 Vbeta and 13 Jbeta primers. Only in-frame clones appear in the TCRdb table, and some are missing; sequencing was by immunoSEQ multiplex PCR. The profile shows 70,000 or so clones, approximately 80% of them singletons. This entry is derived from a study of cytomegalovirus exposure and HLA in healthy donors. Findings and caveats of the study: Earlier analysis looked at TCR beta V segments, and most were productive about 87% or about 30% of the time. In the analysis, some V segments, TRBV6-2 and TRBV6-3 included, were excluded as indistinguishable.

The germline V gene has CDR1 WSHSY and CDR2 SAAADI. This CDR3 is built from 14 residues. The V end lost 0 bases, the J end lost 8 bases, and 13 bases lay between the germline ends. The sequenced sample consisted of PBMCs. This sequence was found in a young man in good health and CMV-seropositive. V and J are TRBV10-2 and TRBJ1-1; D not resolved. CDR3 sequence reads: CASSESVYLHEAFF. The CDR3 DNA follows: TGCGCCAGCAGTGAGTCTGTCTACCTGCACGAAGCTTTCTTT.